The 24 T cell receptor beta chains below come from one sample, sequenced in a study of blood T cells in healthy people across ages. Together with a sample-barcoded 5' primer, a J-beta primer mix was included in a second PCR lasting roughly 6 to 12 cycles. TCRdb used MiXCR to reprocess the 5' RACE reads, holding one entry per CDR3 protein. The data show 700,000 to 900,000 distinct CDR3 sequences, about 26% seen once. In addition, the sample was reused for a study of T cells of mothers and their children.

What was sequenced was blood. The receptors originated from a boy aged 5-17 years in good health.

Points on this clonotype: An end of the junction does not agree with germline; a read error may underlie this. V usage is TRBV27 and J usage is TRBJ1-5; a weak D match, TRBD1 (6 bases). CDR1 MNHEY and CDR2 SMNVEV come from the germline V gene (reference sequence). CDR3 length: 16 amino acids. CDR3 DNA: TGTGCCAGCAGTCTATCCTGGGGGCAGGGCGGGCAGCCCCAGCATTTT. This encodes CASSLSWGQGGQPQHF.

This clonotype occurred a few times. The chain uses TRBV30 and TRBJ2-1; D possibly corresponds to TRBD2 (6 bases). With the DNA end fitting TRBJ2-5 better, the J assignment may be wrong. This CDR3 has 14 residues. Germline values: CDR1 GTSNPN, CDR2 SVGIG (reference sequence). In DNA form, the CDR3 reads TGTGCCTGGAGTGTACGGCGGGATAGGGAGACCCAGTACTTC. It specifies CAWSVRRDRETQYF.

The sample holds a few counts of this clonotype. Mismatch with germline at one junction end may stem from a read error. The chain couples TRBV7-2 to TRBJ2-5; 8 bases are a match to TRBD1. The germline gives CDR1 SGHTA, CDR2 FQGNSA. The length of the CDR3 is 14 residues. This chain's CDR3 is CACSRGTGGETQYF. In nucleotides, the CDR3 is TGTGCCTGCAGCCGAGGGACAGGAGGAGAGACCCAGTACTTC.

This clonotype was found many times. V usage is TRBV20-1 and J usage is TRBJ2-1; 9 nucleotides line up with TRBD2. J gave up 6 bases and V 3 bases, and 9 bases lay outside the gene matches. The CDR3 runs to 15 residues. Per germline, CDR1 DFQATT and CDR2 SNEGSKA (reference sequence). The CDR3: CSARMARGGPNEQFF. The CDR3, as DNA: TGCAGTGCTAGGATGGCGCGGGGGGGCCCCAATGAGCAGTTCTTC.

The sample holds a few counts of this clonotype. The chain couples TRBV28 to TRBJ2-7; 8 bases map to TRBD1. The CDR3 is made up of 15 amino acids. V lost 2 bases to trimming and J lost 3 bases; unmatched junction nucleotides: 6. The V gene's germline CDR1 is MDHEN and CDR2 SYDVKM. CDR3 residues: CASSLRATGDYEQYF. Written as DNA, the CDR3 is TGTGCCAGCAGTTTAAGGGCGACAGGGGACTACGAGCAGTACTTC.

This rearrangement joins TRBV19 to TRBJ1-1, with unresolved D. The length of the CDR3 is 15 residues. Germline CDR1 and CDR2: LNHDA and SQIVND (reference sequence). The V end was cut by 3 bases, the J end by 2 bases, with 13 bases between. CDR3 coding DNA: TGTGCCAGTAGTATCCGTCGGCGCCAAAACACTGAAGCTTTCTTT. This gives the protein CASSIRRRQNTEAFF.

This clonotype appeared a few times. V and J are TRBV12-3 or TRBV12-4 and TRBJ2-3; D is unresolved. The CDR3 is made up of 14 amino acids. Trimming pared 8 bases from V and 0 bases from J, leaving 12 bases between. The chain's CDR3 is CASCNSASTDTQYF. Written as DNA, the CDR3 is TGTGCCAGCTGCAACAGCGCTAGCACAGATACGCAGTATTTT.

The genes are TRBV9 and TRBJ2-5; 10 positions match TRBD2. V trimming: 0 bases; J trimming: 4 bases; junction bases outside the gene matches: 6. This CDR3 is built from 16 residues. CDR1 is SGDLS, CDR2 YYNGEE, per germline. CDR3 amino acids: CASSVAPAGGSETQYF. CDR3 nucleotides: TGTGCCAGCAGCGTAGCTCCAGCGGGAGGGTCAGAGACCCAGTACTTC.

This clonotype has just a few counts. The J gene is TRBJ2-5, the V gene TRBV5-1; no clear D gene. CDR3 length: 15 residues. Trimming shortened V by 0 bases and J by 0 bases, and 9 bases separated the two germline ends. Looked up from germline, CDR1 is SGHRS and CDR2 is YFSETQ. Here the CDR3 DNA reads TGCGCCAGCAGCTTGGGTGACATGCACCAAGAGACCCAGTACTTC. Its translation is CASSLGDMHQETQYF.

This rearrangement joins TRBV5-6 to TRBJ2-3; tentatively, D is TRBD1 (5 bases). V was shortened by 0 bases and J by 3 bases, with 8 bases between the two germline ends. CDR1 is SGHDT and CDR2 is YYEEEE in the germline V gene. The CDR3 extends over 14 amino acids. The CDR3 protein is CASSLGRVTDTQYF. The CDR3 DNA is TGTGCCAGCAGCTTGGGCAGGGTAACAGATACGCAGTATTTT.

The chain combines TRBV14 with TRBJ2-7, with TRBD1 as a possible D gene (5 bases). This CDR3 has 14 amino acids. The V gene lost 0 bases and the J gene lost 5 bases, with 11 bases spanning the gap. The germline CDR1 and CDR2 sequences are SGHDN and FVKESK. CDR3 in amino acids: CASSQDKGLDEQYF. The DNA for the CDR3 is TGTGCCAGCAGCCAAGACAAGGGGTTGGACGAGCAGTACTTC. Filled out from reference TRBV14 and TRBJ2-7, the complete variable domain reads EAGVTQFPSHSVIEKGQTVTLRCDPISGHDNLYWYRRVMGKEIKFLLHFVKESKQDESGMPNNRFLAERTGGTYSTLKVQPAELEDSGVYFCASSQDKGLDEQYFGPGTRLTVT.

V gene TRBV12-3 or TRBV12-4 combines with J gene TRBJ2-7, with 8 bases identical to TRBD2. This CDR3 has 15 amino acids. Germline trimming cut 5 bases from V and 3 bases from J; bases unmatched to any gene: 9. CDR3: CASSPRRLAIYEQYF. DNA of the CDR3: TGTGCCAGCAGTCCGCGGCGACTAGCGATCTACGAGCAGTACTTC.

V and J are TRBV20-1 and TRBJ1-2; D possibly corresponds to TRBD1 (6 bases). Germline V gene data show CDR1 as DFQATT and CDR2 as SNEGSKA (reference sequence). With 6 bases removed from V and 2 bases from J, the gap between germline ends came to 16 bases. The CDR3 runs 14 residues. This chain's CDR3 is CSATSGDRNYGYTF. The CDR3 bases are TGCAGTGCCACGTCCGGAGACAGGAACTATGGCTACACCTTC.

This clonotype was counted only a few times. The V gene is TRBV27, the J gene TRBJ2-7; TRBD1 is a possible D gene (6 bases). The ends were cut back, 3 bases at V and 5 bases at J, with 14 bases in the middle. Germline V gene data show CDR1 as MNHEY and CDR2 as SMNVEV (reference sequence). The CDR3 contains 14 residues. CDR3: CASSFSGAPNEQYF. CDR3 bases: TGTGCCAGCAGTTTCTCAGGGGCGCCCAACGAGCAGTACTTC.

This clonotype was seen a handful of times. CDR3 coding DNA: TGTGCCAGCAGCACGACAGGGCAATACTATGGCTACACCTTC. Translation: CASSTTGQYYGYTF. J is TRBJ1-2 and V is TRBV11-2; 7 bases align to TRBD1. Per germline, CDR1 SGHAT and CDR2 FQNNGV. This CDR3 spans 14 amino acids. V gave up 5 bases and J gave up 3 bases; unmatched junction bases: 6.

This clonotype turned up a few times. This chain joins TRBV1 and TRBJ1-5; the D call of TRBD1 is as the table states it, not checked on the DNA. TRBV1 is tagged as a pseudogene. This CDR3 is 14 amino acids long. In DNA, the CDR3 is TGCACCAGCAGCCAGATACCCCTAGGTCAGCCCCAGCATTTT. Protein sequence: CTSSQIPLGQPQHF.

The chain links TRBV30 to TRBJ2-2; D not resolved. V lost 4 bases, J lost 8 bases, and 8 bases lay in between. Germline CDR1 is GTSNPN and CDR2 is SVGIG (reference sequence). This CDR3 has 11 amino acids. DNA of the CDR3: TGTGCCTGGAACCGCCCGGGGGAGCTGTTTTTT. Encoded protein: CAWNRPGELFF.

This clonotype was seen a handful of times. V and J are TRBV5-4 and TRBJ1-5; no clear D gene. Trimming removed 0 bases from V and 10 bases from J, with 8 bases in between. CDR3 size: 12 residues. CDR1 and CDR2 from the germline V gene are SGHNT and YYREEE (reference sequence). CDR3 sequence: CASSLDLGPQHF. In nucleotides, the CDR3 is TGTGCCAGCAGCTTGGACCTCGGTCCCCAGCATTTT. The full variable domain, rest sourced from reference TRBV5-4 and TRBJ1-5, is ETGVTQSPTHLIKTRGQQVTLRCSSQSGHNTVSWYQQALGQGPQFIFQYYREEENGRGNFPPRFSGLQFPNYSSELNVNALELDDSALYLCASSLDLGPQHFGDGTRLSIL.

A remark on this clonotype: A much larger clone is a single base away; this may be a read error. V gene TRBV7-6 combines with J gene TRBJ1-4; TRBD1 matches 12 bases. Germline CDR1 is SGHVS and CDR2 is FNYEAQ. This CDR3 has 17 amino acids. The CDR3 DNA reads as TGTGCCATCAGCAGGCGGGACAGGGGGCTTAATAATGAAAAACTGTTTTTT. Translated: CAISRRDRGLNNEKLFF.

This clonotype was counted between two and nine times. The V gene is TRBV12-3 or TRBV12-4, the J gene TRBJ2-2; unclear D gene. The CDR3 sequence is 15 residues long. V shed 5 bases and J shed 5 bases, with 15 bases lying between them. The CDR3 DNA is TGTGCCAGCAGTCCCCGACTGGACGAGACCGGGGAGCTGTTTTTT. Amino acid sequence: CASSPRLDETGELFF.

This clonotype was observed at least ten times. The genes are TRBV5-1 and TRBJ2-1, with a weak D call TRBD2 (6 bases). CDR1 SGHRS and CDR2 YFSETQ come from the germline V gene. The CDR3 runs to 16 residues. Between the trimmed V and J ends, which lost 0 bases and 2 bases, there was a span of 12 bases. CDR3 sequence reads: CASSLDGGAPYNEQFF. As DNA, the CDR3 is TGCGCCAGCAGCTTGGATGGCGGGGCCCCCTACAATGAGCAGTTCTTC.

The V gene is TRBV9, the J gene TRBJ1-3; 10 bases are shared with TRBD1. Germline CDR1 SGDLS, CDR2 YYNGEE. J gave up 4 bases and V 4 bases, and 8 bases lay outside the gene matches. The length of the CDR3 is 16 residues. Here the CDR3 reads CASSHRQGARGNTIYF. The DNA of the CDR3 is TGTGCCAGCAGCCACAGACAGGGGGCCAGAGGAAACACCATATATTTT. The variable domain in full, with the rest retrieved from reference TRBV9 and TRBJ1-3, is DSGVTQTPKHLITATGQRVTLRCSPRSGDLSVYWYQQSLDQGLQFLIQYYNGEERAKGNILERFSAQQFPDLHSELNLSSLELGDSALYFCASSHRQGARGNTIYFGEGSWLTVV.

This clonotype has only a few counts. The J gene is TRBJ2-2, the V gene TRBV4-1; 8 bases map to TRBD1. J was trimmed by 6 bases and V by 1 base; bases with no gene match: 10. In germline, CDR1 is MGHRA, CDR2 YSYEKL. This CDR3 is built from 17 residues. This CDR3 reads CASSQGVTGGLAGELFF. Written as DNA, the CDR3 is TGCGCCAGCAGCCAAGGGGTCACAGGGGGTTTGGCCGGGGAGCTGTTTTTT.

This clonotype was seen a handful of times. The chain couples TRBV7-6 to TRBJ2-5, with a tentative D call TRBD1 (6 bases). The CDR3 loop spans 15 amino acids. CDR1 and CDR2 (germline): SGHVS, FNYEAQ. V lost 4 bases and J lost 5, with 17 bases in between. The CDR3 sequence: CASSYQQGPRETQYF. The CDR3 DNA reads TGTGCCAGCAGCTATCAACAGGGCCCCAGGGAGACCCAGTACTTC.